The clone carrying this T cell receptor beta chain was counted between two and nine times. MiXCR, applied by TCRdb to the 5' RACE reads, yields one record per CDR3 protein. The sample lists hundreds of thousands of distinct CDR3 sequences; under 15% were seen once. This sample stems from a study of T cells after yellow fever vaccination. Study-level background: Preparation of fractions with low cell numbers was performed using SMART-Seq v4 Ultra Low Input.

V lost 4 bases, J lost 3 bases, and 5 bases stayed unmatched. The CDR3 has 16 amino acids. Germline CDR1 WNHNN, CDR2 SYGVQD (reference sequence). V is TRBV10-1 and J is TRBJ2-1, with 11 bases identical to TRBD2. Sample: CD4+ T cells sorted from PBMCs, taken 15 days after the yellow fever booster vaccination. The clonotype was recovered from a man aged 18 to 29 who received the YFV17D yellow fever vaccine. CDR3 amino acids: CASSGGGTSGYNEQFF. CDR3 in DNA: TGCGCCAGCAGTGGGGGGGGGACTAGCGGCTACAATGAGCAGTTCTTC.